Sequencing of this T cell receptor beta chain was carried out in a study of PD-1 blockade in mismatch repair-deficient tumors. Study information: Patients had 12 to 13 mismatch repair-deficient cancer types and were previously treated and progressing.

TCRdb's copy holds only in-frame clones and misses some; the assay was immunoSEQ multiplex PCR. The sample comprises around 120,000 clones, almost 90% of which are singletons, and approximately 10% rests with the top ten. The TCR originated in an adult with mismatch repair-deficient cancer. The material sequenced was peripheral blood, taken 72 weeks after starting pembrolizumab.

CDR3: CASSGVSSYEQYF. The CDR3 region has the DNA TGTGCCAGCAGTGGGGTCAGCTCCTACGAGCAGTACTTC. V usage is TRBV2 and J usage is TRBJ2-7; D is uncertain. The V gene lost 4 bases and the J gene lost 0 bases, with 7 bases spanning the gap. The CDR3 is 13 amino acids. Germline-derived CDR1 and CDR2 are SNHLY and FYNNEI.